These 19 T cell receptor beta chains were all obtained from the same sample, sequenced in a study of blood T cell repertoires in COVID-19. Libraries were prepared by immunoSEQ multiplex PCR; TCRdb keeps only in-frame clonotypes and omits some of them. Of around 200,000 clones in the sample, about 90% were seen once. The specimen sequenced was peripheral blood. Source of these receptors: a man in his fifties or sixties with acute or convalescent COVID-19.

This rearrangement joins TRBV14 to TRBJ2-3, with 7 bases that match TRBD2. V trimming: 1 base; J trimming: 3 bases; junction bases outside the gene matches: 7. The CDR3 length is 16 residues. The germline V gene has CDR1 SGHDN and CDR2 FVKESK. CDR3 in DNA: TGTGCCAGCAGCCAAGTAACCCAGGGAGGGACAGATACGCAGTATTTT. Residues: CASSQVTQGGTDTQYF. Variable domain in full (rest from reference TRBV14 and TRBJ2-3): EAGVTQFPSHSVIEKGQTVTLRCDPISGHDNLYWYRRVMGKEIKFLLHFVKESKQDESGMPNNRFLAERTGGTYSTLKVQPAELEDSGVYFCASSQVTQGGTDTQYFGPGTRLTVL.

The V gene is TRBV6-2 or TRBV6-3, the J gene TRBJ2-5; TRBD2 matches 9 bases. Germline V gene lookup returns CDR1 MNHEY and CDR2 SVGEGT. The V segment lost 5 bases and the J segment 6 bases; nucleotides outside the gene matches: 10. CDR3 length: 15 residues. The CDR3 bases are TGTGCCAGCAGTGCCGCGGCGGGGGGGCCGAAGACCCAGTACTTC. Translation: CASSAAAGGPKTQYF.

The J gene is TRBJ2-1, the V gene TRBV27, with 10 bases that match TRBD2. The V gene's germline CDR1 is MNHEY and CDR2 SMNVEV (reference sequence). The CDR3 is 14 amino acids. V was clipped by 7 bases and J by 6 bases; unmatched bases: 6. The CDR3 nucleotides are TGTGCCAGCACCCTTAGCGGGGGGCCCAATGAGCAGTTCTTC. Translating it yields CASTLSGGPNEQFF.

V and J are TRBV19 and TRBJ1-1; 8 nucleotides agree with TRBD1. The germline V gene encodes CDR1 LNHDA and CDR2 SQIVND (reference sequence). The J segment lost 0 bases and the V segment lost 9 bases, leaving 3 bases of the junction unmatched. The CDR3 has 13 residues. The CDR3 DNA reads TGTGCCAGCAGGGGACAGGTGAACACTGAAGCTTTCTTT. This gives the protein CASRGQVNTEAFF.

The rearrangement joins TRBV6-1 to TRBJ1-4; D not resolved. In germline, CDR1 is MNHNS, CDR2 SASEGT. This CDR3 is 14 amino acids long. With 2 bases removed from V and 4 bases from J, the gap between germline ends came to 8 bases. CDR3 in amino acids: CASSESVNNEKLFF. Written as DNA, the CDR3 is TGTGCCAGCAGTGAATCGGTGAATAATGAAAAACTGTTTTTT.

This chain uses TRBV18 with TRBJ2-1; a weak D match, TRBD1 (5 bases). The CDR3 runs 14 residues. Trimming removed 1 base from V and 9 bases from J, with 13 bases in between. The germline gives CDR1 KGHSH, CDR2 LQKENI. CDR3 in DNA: TGTGCCAGCTCACCACTGAAGGGGCGCGTTGAGCAGTTCTTC. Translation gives CASSPLKGRVEQFF. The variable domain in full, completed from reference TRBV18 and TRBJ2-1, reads NAGVMQNPRHLVRRRGQEARLRCSPMKGHSHVYWYRQLPEEGLKFMVYLQKENIIDESGMPKERFSAEFPKEGPSILRIQQVVRGDSAAYFCASSPLKGRVEQFFGPGTRLTVL.

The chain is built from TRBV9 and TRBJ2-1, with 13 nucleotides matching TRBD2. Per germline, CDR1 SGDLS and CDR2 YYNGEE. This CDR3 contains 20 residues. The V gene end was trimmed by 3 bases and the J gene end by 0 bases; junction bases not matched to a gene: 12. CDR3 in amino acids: CASSGTGTSGAQSSYNEQFF. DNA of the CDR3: TGTGCCAGCAGCGGGACCGGGACTAGCGGGGCCCAGAGCTCCTACAATGAGCAGTTCTTC.

CDR3 protein: CASSSSWDSPLGGYTF. Written as DNA, the CDR3 is TGCGCCAGCAGCTCCTCCTGGGACAGCCCTCTAGGAGGCTACACCTTC. The rearrangement links TRBV5-1 to TRBJ1-2; TRBD1 agrees at 7 bases. Per germline, CDR1 SGHRS and CDR2 YFSETQ. This CDR3 is built from 16 residues. V shed 3 bases and J 8 bases; nucleotides not matched to a gene: 16.

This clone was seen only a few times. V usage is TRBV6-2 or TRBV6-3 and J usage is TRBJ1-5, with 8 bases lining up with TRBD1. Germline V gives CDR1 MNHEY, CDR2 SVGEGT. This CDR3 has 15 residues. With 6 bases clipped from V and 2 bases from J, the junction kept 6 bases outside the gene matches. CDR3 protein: CASSRTGFGNQPQHF. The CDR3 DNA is TGTGCCAGCAGCCGGACAGGGTTCGGCAATCAGCCCCAGCATTTT.

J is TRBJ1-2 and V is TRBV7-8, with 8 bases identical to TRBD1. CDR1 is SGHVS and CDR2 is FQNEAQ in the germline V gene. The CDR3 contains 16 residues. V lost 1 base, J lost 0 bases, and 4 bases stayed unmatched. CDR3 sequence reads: CASSLGGTGPNYGYTF. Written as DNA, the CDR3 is TGTGCCAGCAGCTTAGGAGGGACAGGCCCTAACTATGGCTACACCTTC.

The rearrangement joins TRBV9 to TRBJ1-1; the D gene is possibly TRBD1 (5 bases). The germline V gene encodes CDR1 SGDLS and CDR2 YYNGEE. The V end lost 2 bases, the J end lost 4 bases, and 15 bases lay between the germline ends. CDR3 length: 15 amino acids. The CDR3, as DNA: TGTGCCAGCAGCGTCCAGACAGCGTCGGCCACTGAAGCTTTCTTT. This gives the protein CASSVQTASATEAFF.

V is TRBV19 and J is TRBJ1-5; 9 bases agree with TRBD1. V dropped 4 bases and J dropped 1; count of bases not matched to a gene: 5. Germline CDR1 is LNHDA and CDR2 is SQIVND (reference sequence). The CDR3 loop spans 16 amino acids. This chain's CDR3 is CASSSGTGRSNQPQHF. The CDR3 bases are TGTGCCAGTAGTAGCGGGACAGGGCGCAGCAATCAGCCCCAGCATTTT. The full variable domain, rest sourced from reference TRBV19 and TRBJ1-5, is DGGITQSPKYLFRKEGQNVTLSCEQNLNHDAMYWYRQDPGQGLRLIYYSQIVNDFQKGDIAEGYSVSREKKESFPLTVTSAQKNPTAFYLCASSSGTGRSNQPQHFGDGTRLSIL.

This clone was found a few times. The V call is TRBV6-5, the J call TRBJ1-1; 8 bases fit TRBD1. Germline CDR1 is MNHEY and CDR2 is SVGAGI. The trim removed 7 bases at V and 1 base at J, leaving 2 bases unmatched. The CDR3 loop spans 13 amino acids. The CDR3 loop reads CASTGTGNTEAFF. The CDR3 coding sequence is TGTGCCAGCACCGGGACAGGGAACACTGAAGCTTTCTTT.

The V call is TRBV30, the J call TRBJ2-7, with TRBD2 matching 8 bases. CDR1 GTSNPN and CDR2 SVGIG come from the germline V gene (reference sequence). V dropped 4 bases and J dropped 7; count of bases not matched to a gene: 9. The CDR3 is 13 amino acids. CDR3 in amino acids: CAWTTGLGREQYF. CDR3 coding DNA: TGTGCCTGGACTACGGGACTAGGAAGGGAGCAGTACTTC. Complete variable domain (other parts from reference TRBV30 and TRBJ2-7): SQTIHQWPATLVQPVGSPLSLECTVEGTSNPNLYWYRQAAGRGLQLLFYSVGIGQISSEVPQNLSASRPQDRQFILSSKKLLLSDSGFYLCAWTTGLGREQYFGPGTRLTVT.

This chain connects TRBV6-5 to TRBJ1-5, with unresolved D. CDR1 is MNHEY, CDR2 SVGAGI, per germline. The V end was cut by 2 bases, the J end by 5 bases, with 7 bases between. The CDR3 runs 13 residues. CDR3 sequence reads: CASSYVYDQPQHF. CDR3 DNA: TGTGCCAGCAGTTACGTGTATGATCAGCCCCAGCATTTT.

CDR3 amino acids: CASSLSGETQYF. CDR3 coding DNA: TGTGCCAGCAGCTTGAGCGGGGAGACCCAGTACTTC. The V gene is TRBV7-8, the J gene TRBJ2-5, with D possibly TRBD2 on 6 matching bases. Trimming cost V 3 bases and J 5 bases, with 7 bases left between them. The CDR3 runs 12 residues. CDR1 SGHVS and CDR2 FQNEAQ come from the germline V gene. The entire variable domain, with the rest obtained from reference TRBV7-8 and TRBJ2-5, is as follows: GAGVSQSPRYKVAKRGQDVALRCDPISGHVSLFWYQQALGQGPEFLTYFQNEAQLDKSGLPSDRFFAERPEGSVSTLKIQRTQQEDSAVYLCASSLSGETQYFGPGTRLLVL.

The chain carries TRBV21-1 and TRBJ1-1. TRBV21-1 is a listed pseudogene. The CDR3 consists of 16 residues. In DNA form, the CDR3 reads TGTGCCAGCAGCAAAGGAGGGTACATAGTAAACACTGAAGCTTTCTTT. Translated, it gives CASSKGGYIVNTEAFF.

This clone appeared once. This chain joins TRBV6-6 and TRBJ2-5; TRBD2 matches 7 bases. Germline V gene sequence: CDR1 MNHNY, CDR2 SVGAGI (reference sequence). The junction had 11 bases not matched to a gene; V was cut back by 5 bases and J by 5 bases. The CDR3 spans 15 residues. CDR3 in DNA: TGTGCCAGCAGTACGGGGACTACCCGCGGGGAGACCCAGTACTTC. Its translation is CASSTGTTRGETQYF.

The CDR3: CASSPQAVHYGYTF. The CDR3 DNA sequence: TGTGCCAGCAGCCCCCAGGCAGTGCACTATGGCTACACCTTC. This chain links TRBV9 with TRBJ1-2; D is undetermined. V lost 4 bases and J 3 bases, leaving 13 bases between the germline ends. The CDR3 runs 14 residues. The V gene's germline CDR1 is SGDLS and CDR2 YYNGEE. Complete variable domain (other parts from reference TRBV9 and TRBJ1-2): DSGVTQTPKHLITATGQRVTLRCSPRSGDLSVYWYQQSLDQGLQFLIQYYNGEERAKGNILERFSAQQFPDLHSELNLSSLELGDSALYFCASSPQAVHYGYTFGSGTRLTVV.